Here is one T cell receptor beta chain with its context. TCRdb's copy holds only in-frame clones and misses some; the assay was immunoSEQ multiplex PCR. Here the sample spans just under 75,000 clones, about 90% being singletons. The data were taken from a study of control samples from healthy donors and cancer patients. This CDR3 contains 14 residues. Trimming left V 4 bases short and J 6 bases short, with 14 bases between. CDR1 and CDR2 from the germline V gene are SGDLS and YYNGEE. V gene TRBV9 combines with J gene TRBJ2-1; D is unclear. The sequence was collected from a woman aged 45-65 years in good health. Material: blood. DNA of the CDR3: TGTGCCAGCAGCCCCCATGGGGTACCCAATGAGCAGTTCTTC. Amino acids: CASSPHGVPNEQFF.